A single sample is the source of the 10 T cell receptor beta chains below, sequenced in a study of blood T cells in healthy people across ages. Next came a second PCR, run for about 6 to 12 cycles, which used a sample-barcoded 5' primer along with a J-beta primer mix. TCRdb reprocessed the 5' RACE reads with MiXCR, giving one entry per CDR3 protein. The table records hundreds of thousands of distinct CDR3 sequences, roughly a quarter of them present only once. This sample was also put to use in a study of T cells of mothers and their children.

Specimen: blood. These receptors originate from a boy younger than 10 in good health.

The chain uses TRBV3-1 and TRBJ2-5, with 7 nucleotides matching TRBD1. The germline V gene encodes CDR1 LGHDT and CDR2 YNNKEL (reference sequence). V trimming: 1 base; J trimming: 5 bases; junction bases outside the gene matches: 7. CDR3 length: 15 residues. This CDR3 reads CASSQGRQGWETQYF. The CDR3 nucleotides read TGTGCCAGCAGCCAAGGTCGACAGGGTTGGGAGACCCAGTACTTC.

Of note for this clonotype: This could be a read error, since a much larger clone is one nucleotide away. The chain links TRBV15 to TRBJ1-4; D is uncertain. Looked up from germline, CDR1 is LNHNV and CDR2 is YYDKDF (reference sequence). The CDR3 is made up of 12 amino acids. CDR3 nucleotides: TGTGCCGCCAGCAGCTCTTCGGAAAAACTGTTTTTT. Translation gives CAASSSSEKLFF. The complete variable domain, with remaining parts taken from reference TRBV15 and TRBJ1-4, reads DAMVIQNPRYQVTQFGKPVTLSCSQTLNHNVMYWYQQKSSQAPKLLFHYYDKDFNNEADTPDNFQSRRPNTSFCFLDIRSPGLGDTAMYLCAASSSSEKLFFGSGTQLSVL.

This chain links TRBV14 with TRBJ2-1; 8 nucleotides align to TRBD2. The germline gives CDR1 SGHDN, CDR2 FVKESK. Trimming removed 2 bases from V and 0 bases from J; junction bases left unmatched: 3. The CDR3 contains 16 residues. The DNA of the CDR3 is TGTGCCAGCAGCCAACTAGCGGGTGGCTCCTACAATGAGCAGTTCTTC. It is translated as CASSQLAGGSYNEQFF.

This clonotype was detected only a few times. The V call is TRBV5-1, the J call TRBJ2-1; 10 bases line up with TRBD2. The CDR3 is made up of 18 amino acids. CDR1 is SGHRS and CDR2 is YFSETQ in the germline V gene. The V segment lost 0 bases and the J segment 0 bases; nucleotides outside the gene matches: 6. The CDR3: CASSLELAGRGSYNEQFF. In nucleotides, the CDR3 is TGCGCCAGCAGCTTGGAACTAGCGGGGCGGGGCTCCTACAATGAGCAGTTCTTC.

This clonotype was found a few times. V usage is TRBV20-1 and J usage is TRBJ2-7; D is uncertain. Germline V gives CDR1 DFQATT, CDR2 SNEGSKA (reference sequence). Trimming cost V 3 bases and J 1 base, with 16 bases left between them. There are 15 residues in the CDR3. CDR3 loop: CSARPSDDLSYEQYF. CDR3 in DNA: TGCAGTGCTAGGCCGTCCGACGACTTATCCTACGAGCAGTACTTC.

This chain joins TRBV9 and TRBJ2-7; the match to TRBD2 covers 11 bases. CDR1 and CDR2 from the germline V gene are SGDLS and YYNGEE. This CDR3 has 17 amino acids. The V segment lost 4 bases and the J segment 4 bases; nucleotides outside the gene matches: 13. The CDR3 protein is CASSPHPGTSGQYEQYF. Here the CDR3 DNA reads TGTGCCAGCAGCCCACACCCTGGGACTAGCGGTCAATACGAGCAGTACTTC.

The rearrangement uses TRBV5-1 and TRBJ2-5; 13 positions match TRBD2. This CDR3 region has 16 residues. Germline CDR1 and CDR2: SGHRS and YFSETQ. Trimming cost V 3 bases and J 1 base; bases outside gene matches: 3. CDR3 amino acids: CASSWGLAGLQETQYF. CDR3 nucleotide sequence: TGCGCCAGCAGCTGGGGACTAGCGGGACTCCAAGAGACCCAGTACTTC.

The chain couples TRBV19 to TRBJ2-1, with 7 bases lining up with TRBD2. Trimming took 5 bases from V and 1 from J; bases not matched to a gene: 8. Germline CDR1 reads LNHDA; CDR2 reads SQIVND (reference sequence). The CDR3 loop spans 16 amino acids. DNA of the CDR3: TGTGCCAGTAGTCCTCAAGTGGGGGGGTCCTACAATGAGCAGTTCTTC. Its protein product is CASSPQVGGSYNEQFF.

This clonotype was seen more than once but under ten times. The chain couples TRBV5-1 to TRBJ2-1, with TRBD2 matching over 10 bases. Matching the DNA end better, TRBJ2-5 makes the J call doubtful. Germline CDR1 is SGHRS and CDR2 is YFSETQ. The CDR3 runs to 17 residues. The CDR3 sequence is CASSQVPSGSLGETQYF. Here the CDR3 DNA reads TGCGCCAGCAGCCAGGTTCCTAGCGGGAGTTTGGGAGAGACCCAGTACTTC.

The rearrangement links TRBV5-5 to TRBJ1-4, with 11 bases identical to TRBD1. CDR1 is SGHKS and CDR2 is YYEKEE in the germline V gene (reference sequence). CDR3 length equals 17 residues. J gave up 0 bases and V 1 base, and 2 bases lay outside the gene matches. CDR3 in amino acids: CASSLRTGGSTNEKLFF. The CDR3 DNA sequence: TGTGCCAGCAGCTTGCGGACAGGGGGCTCAACTAATGAAAAACTGTTTTTT.